This TCR beta chain originates from a study of T cells in tumors after PD-1 blockade. About the study: Treatment was either pembrolizumab 200 mg every 3 weeks or cemiplimab 350 mg every 2 weeks. During anti-PD-1 treatment, some patients continued daily vismodegib 150 mg.

V lost 4 bases, J lost 4 bases, and 8 bases stayed unmatched. Per the germline V gene, CDR1 is MNHEY and CDR2 is SMNVEV (reference sequence). This CDR3 has 17 residues. Clones were sequenced by immunoSEQ multiplex PCR, and TCRdb holds only the in-frame ones, with some missing. The sample comprises approximately 30,000 clones, 70% to 75% of which are singletons, and around 38% rests with the top ten. The clonotype comes from a human donor with basal cell carcinoma. The J gene is TRBJ2-5, the V gene TRBV27; the match to TRBD2 covers 14 bases. This specimen consisted of PBMCs, obtained after anti-PD-1 treatment. The CDR3 here is CASSSPPTSGGGETQYF. The CDR3 DNA follows: TGTGCCAGCAGTTCCCCCCCGACTAGCGGGGGGGGAGAGACCCAGTACTTC.